Below, 9 T cell receptor beta chains from the same sample are listed, as sequenced in a study of vaccination and CD4 T cells after COVID-19. Treatment here: approximately nine-day PBMC culture with coronavirus spike peptide pools or control peptides (ViraFEST assay). The unexposed donor gave CD4+ T cells before the COVID-19 pandemic (2011-2018). Sequencing of cultured CD4+ T cell DNA used the Oncomine TCR Beta short-read assay. After culture, CD4+ T cells served as the source for genomic DNA extraction. TCRdb processed the PCR reads anew with MiXCR; each CDR3 protein has one entry. The sample contains fewer than 7,500 distinct CDR3 sequences, roughly a third of which appear only once. Their antigens are not known. The source material was CD4+ T cells from blood, cultured in vitro. These TCRs come from a human donor in good health.

This clonotype was found a few times. The chain employs TRBV6-1 and TRBJ1-6; TRBD1 might be the D (5 bases). Trimming took off 8 bases at V and 10 bases at J, with 15 bases between the two ends. The CDR3 has 13 residues. Germline lookup yields CDR1 MNHNS and CDR2 SASEGT. CDR3 nucleotides: TGTGCCAGCGGACGGGACGGACTATCACCCCTCCACTTT. The encoded protein is CASGRDGLSPLHF.

This clonotype has a single count. This chain links TRBV20-1 with TRBJ2-1; 8 bases are shared with TRBD2. Looked up from germline, CDR1 is DFQATT and CDR2 is SNEGSKA (reference sequence). The junction had 8 bases not matched to a gene; V was cut back by 3 bases and J by 1 base. The CDR3 has 16 residues. CDR3 residues: CSARNLLAASYNEQFF. The DNA for the CDR3 is TGCAGTGCTAGGAACTTACTAGCGGCTTCCTACAATGAGCAGTTCTTC.

The J gene is TRBJ2-7, the V gene TRBV27; D unresolved. Between the trimmed V and J ends, which lost 4 bases and 1 base, there was a span of 5 bases. The CDR3 covers 12 residues. Germline V gene sequence: CDR1 MNHEY, CDR2 SMNVEV (reference sequence). DNA for the CDR3: TGTGCCAGCAGTTCCGCGTCCTACGAGCAGTACTTC. Translated: CASSSASYEQYF.

The chain employs TRBV28 and TRBJ1-2, with D hard to call. The length of the CDR3 is 14 residues. V lost 5 bases to trimming and J lost 4 bases, with 14 bases between them. Looked up from germline, CDR1 is MDHEN and CDR2 is SYDVKM. This CDR3 is CASSTGPILYGYTF. The CDR3 DNA follows: TGTGCCAGCAGTACCGGCCCGATACTCTATGGCTACACCTTC.

This clonotype appeared a few times. The chain has TRBV7-9 and TRBJ1-3; 9 bases agree with TRBD1. Germline-derived CDR1 and CDR2 are SEHNR and FQNEAQ (reference sequence). This CDR3 is built from 17 residues. V gave up 5 bases and J gave up 1 base; unmatched junction bases: 9. The CDR3 loop reads CASSAGQGFGSGNTIYF. CDR3 nucleotides: TGTGCCAGCAGCGCGGGACAGGGCTTTGGATCTGGAAACACCATATATTTT.

The rearrangement links TRBV28 to TRBJ1-6; no clear D gene. The germline gives CDR1 MDHEN, CDR2 SYDVKM. The CDR3 loop spans 13 amino acids. V was cut by 5 bases and J by 0 bases, with 2 bases left in between. CDR3 in amino acids: CASSSSYNSPLHF. The CDR3 coding sequence is TGTGCCAGCAGTAGCTCCTATAATTCACCCCTCCACTTT.

This chain connects TRBV5-1 to TRBJ2-7; 8 bases line up with TRBD2. V gave up 4 bases and J gave up 7 bases; unmatched junction bases: 13. The CDR3 has 15 amino acids. Germline-derived CDR1 and CDR2 are SGHRS and YFSETQ. CDR3 in amino acids: CASSEMGLAGLEQYF. The CDR3 bases are TGCGCCAGCAGCGAAATGGGGCTAGCGGGCCTTGAGCAGTACTTC. The complete variable domain, with remaining parts taken from reference TRBV5-1 and TRBJ2-7, reads KAGVTQTPRYLIKTRGQQVTLSCSPISGHRSVSWYQQTPGQGLQFLFEYFSETQRNKGNFPGRFSGRQFSNSRSEMNVSTLELGDSALYLCASSEMGLAGLEQYFGPGTRLTVT.

The chain couples TRBV28 to TRBJ2-3, with D possibly matching TRBD1 (5 bases). The CDR3 has 14 amino acids. V was shortened by 5 bases and J by 6 bases, with 15 bases between the two germline ends. Germline V gene sequence: CDR1 MDHEN, CDR2 SYDVKM. CDR3: CASSPPDRGDTQYF. CDR3 nucleotides: TGTGCCAGCAGTCCTCCCGATAGGGGCGATACGCAGTATTTT.

This clonotype was counted only a few times. V usage is TRBV19 and J usage is TRBJ1-1; tentative D call: TRBD1 (6 bases). The CDR3 sequence is 14 residues long. The germline V gene encodes CDR1 LNHDA and CDR2 SQIVND (reference sequence). With 1 base removed from V and 5 bases from J, the gap between germline ends came to 11 bases. CDR3 DNA: TGTGCCAGTAGTATAGGGGGGGCGAGGACTGAAGCTTTCTTT. Its translation is CASSIGGARTEAFF.